A selection of T cell receptor beta chains follows, all from one sample in a study of healthy donors' naive CD4 and CD8 T cells. TCRdb ran MiXCR on the reads and lists one entry per CDR3 protein. The sample shows approximately 180,000 distinct CDR3 sequences, nearly 75% of them seen only once. The sample was naive CD4+ and CD8+ T cells sorted from blood, pooled from several donors. The origin of the receptors is a pool of human donors in good health; the sample pools cells from several healthy donors. CDR3s include the opening cysteine and the closing phenylalanine or tryptophan. The D gene is left open where the match is weak. Where a row states a size, it is once, few, many or the class of an expanded clone; other rows omit it.

CASSLTGFYGYTF,TGTGCCAGCAGTTTGACAGGGTTCTATGGCTACACCTTC,NA,TRBD1,TRBJ1-2,13,TRBV6-5
CSAADDRGFDYGYTF,TGCAGCGCCGCCGACGACAGGGGGTTTGACTATGGCTACACCTTC,NA,TRBD1,TRBJ1-2,15,TRBV29-1
CASSQETRLIYGYTF,TGCGCCAGCAGCCAAGAGACGAGACTGATCTATGGCTACACCTTC,NA,NA,TRBJ1-2,15,TRBV4-1
CSVGSDSNQPQHF,TGCAGCGTTGGGTCAGATAGCAATCAGCCCCAGCATTTT,NA,NA,TRBJ1-5,13,TRBV29-1
CASSLLGGSGANVLTF,TGTGCCAGCAGCTTACTGGGGGGCTCTGGGGCCAACGTCCTGACTTTC,NA,NA,TRBJ2-6,16,TRBV11-1
CASSFAENTEAFF,TGTGCCAGCAGTTTCGCAGAGAACACTGAAGCTTTCTTT,NA,NA,TRBJ1-1,13,TRBV27
CASSDPRTVDTQYF,TGTGCCAGCAGTGACCCTCGGACAGTAGATACGCAGTATTTT,few,NA,TRBJ2-3,14,TRBV2
CASRRRETYNEQFF,TGTGCCAGCAGAAGGCGGGAGACCTACAATGAGCAGTTCTTC,NA,TRBD2,TRBJ2-1,14,TRBV27
CSVGLVDWEQYF,TGCAGCGTTGGTCTAGTGGATTGGGAGCAGTACTTC,NA,NA,TRBJ2-7,12,TRBV29-1
CASSKDWREAPTDTQYF,TGTGCCAGCAGCAAAGATTGGCGGGAGGCTCCCACAGATACGCAGTATTTT,NA,NA,TRBJ2-3,17,TRBV21-1
CASSQDKAGGQNIQYF,TGCGCCAGCAGCCAAGATAAAGCGGGGGGCCAAAACATTCAGTACTTC,NA,TRBD2,TRBJ2-4,16,TRBV4-3
CASSMGTAREKLFF,TGTGCCAGTAGTATGGGGACAGCTCGGGAAAAACTGTTTTTT,NA,TRBD1,TRBJ1-4,14,TRBV19
CSVDGLAAGTDTQYF,TGCAGCGTTGATGGTTTGGCGGCCGGAACAGATACGCAGTATTTT,NA,NA,TRBJ2-3,15,TRBV29-1
CASSFGSGGMDTQYF,TGTGCCAGCAGCTTCGGGAGCGGGGGGATGGATACGCAGTATTTT,NA,TRBD2,TRBJ2-3,15,TRBV5-4
CASSINGLEAFF,TGTGCCAGTAGTATTAACGGCCTTGAAGCTTTCTTT,NA,NA,TRBJ1-1,12,TRBV19
CSSKAGQGVIHNEQFF,TGCAGTTCCAAAGCGGGACAGGGGGTGATCCACAATGAGCAGTTCTTC,NA,TRBD1,TRBJ2-1,16,TRBV29-1
CSGREDTDTQYF,TGCAGTGGCCGGGAGGACACAGATACGCAGTATTTT,NA,TRBD2,TRBJ2-3,12,TRBV20-1
CASSHDRGRNNEQFF,TGTGCCAGCAGCCACGACAGGGGCAGAAACAATGAGCAGTTCTTC,few,TRBD1,TRBJ2-1,15,TRBV27
CASSPMYRGPGYTF,TGTGCCAGCAGTCCGATGTACAGGGGGCCTGGCTACACCTTC,few,TRBD1,TRBJ1-2,14,TRBV27
CASSSDRLANYGYTF,TGTGCCAGCAGCTCGGACCGCTTGGCTAACTATGGCTACACCTTC,NA,NA,TRBJ1-2,15,TRBV5-5
CSAIDRDKPSGNTIYF,TGCAGCGCCATCGACAGGGATAAGCCCTCTGGAAACACCATATATTTT,few,TRBD1,TRBJ1-3,16,TRBV29-1
CASSPYAPARGYTF,TGTGCCAGCAGTCCCTACGCCCCCGCGAGGGGCTACACCTTC,once,NA,TRBJ1-2,14,TRBV2
CASSPEAGRTEAFF,TGTGCCAGCAGTCCCGAAGCAGGGAGGACTGAAGCTTTCTTT,NA,NA,TRBJ1-1,14,TRBV27
CASREGPATDTQYF,TGTGCCAGCAGGGAAGGGCCCGCCACAGATACGCAGTATTTT,NA,NA,TRBJ2-3,14,TRBV6-5
CASSFYPDTYQPQHF,TGTGCCAGCAGCTTTTACCCCGACACCTATCAGCCCCAGCATTTT,NA,NA,TRBJ1-5,15,TRBV5-5
CASSNAGEAQPQHF,TGTGCCAGCAGCAATGCGGGAGAGGCTCAGCCCCAGCATTTT,few,NA,TRBJ1-5,14,TRBV25-1
CSVDEGVEQFF,TGCAGCGTTGATGAGGGGGTTGAGCAGTTCTTC,NA,NA,TRBJ2-1,11,TRBV29-1
CSVGLRRSSTDTQYF,TGCAGCGTGGGCCTCAGGCGTTCTAGCACAGATACGCAGTATTTT,NA,NA,TRBJ2-3,15,TRBV29-1
CASSLLVQETQYF,TGTGCCAGCAGTTTACTTGTCCAAGAGACCCAGTACTTC,NA,NA,TRBJ2-5,13,TRBV27
CAWRPGAGEQYF,TGTGCCTGGAGACCGGGGGCTGGCGAGCAGTACTTC,NA,NA,TRBJ2-7,12,TRBV30
CGTLGGDTQYF,TGCGGGACGTTAGGCGGTGATACGCAGTATTTT,NA,NA,TRBJ2-3,11,TRBV29-1
CATSRPDPADTQYF,TGTGCCACCAGCAGACCGGACCCGGCGGATACGCAGTATTTT,NA,NA,TRBJ2-3,14,TRBV15
CSVKPTGSGNIQYF,TGCAGCGTGAAACCGACAGGGTCTGGAAACATTCAGTACTTC,NA,TRBD1,TRBJ2-4,14,TRBV29-1
CSVEARDSIHRDTQYF,TGCAGCGTTGAAGCCCGGGACTCAATTCACCGCGATACGCAGTATTTT,NA,NA,TRBJ2-3,16,TRBV29-1
CSVERGNDEQYF,TGCAGCGTTGAAAGGGGTAACGACGAGCAGTACTTC,NA,NA,TRBJ2-7,12,TRBV29-1
CSAEMAFF,TGCAGCGCTGAGATGGCTTTCTTT,NA,NA,TRBJ1-1,8,TRBV29-1
CAIRIGGLEVSYEQYF,TGTGCCATAAGGATTGGAGGGTTGGAGGTTTCCTACGAGCAGTACTTC,NA,NA,TRBJ2-7,16,TRBV10-3
CASSSLTGNEQYF,TGCGCCAGTAGCTCCCTGACAGGGAACGAGCAGTACTTC,once,TRBD1,TRBJ2-7,13,TRBV5-1
CASRQTDGYGYTF,TGTGCCAGTAGGCAGACAGATGGCTATGGCTACACCTTC,once,NA,TRBJ1-2,13,TRBV19
CSVRTGSSGNTIYF,TGCAGCGTGCGCACAGGGAGCTCTGGAAACACCATATATTTT,NA,NA,TRBJ1-3,14,TRBV29-1
CASSYSRNTGELFF,TGTGCCAGCAGTTACTCCAGGAACACCGGGGAGCTGTTTTTT,few,NA,TRBJ2-2,14,TRBV6-2/TRBV6-3
CASSLALAGASDTQYF,TGTGCCAGCTCACTGGCCCTAGCGGGAGCATCCGATACGCAGTATTTT,NA,TRBD2,TRBJ2-3,16,TRBV18
CSAGTEAFF,TGCAGTGCAGGTACTGAAGCTTTCTTT,few,NA,TRBJ1-1,9,TRBV29-1
CASTGQGRDYGYTF,TGTGCCAGTACCGGACAGGGGAGGGACTATGGCTACACCTTC,NA,TRBD1,TRBJ1-2,14,TRBV19
CASSPGLAGEQYF,TGTGCCAGTAGTCCGGGACTAGCGGGGGAGCAGTACTTC,NA,TRBD2,TRBJ2-7,13,TRBV19
CASSRLAGWNEQFF,TGTGCCAGCAGTCGATTGGCGGGCTGGAATGAGCAGTTCTTC,NA,NA,TRBJ2-1,14,TRBV6-5
CSVERGSDPNEQFF,TGCAGCGTTGAACGTGGGAGCGATCCCAATGAGCAGTTCTTC,NA,NA,TRBJ2-1,14,TRBV29-1
CASSLQGPADEQYF,TGCGCCAGCAGCTTGCAGGGGCCAGCCGACGAGCAGTACTTC,NA,NA,TRBJ2-7,14,TRBV5-1
CASSLAPGPKPGYF,TGTGCCAGCAGCTTAGCCCCGGGACCCAAACCTGGGTATTTT,NA,NA,TRBJ2-3,14,TRBV7-8
CASSLAGAENIQYF,TGTGCCAGCAGCTTAGCAGGGGCAGAAAACATTCAGTACTTC,few,NA,TRBJ2-4,14,TRBV11-2